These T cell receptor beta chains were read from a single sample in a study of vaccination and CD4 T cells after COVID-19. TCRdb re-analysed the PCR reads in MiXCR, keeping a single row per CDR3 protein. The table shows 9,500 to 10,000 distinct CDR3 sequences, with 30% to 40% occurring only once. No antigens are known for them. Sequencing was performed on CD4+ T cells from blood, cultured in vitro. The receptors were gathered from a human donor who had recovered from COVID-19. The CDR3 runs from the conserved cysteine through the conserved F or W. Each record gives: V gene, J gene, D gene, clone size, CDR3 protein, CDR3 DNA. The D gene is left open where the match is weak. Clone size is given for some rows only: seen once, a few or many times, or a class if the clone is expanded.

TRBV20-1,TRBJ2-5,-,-,CSARANKRGTQETQYF,TGCAGTGCTAGAGCCAATAAACGGGGGACCCAAGAGACCCAGTACTTC
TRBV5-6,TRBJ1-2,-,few,CASSSTSYGYTF,TGTGCCAGCAGCTCTACGTCCTATGGCTACACCTTC
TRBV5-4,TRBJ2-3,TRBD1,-,CASSSGTGTTDTQYF,TGTGCCAGCAGCTCCGGGACAGGCACCACAGATACGCAGTATTTT
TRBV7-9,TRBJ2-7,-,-,CASSLDAAEGFEQYF,TGTGCCAGCAGCTTAGATGCGGCGGAAGGGTTCGAGCAGTACTTC
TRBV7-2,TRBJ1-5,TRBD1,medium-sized,CASSLMDRGPALNQPQHF,TGTGCCAGCAGCTTGATGGACAGGGGCCCCGCCCTTAATCAGCCCCAGCATTTT
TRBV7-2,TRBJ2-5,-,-,CASRPRGWEETQYF,TGTGCCAGCAGACCAAGGGGTTGGGAAGAGACCCAGTACTTC
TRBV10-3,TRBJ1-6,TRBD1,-,CAISEKGQGANNSPLHF,TGTGCCATCAGTGAGAAGGGACAGGGGGCGAATAATTCACCCCTCCACTTT
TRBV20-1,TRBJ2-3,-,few,CSATRAATTDTQYF,TGCAGTGCTACCCGGGCAGCAACCACAGATACGCAGTATTTT
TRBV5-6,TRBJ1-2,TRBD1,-,CASSLGTANYGYTF,TGTGCCAGCAGCTTAGGGACAGCTAACTATGGCTACACCTTC
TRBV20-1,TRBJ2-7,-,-,CSARAGAPREQYF,TGCAGTGCTAGAGCGGGGGCCCCCCGGGAGCAGTACTTC
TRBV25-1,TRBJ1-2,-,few,CASKGAGRGTNYGYTF,TGTGCCAGCAAAGGGGCAGGGAGGGGGACTAACTATGGCTACACCTTC
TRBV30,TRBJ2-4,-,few,CAWSRGDLAKNIQYF,TGTGCCTGGAGTAGGGGGGACCTAGCCAAAAACATTCAGTACTTC
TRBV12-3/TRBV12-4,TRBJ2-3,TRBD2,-,CASSFGLAGGGDTQYF,TGTGCCAGCAGTTTTGGACTAGCGGGGGGCGGGGATACGCAGTATTTT
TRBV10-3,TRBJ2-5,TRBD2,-,CAVSTSGRGETQYF,TGTGCCGTTTCCACTAGCGGGCGAGGGGAGACCCAGTACTTC
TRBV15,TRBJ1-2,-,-,CATSRDGAGASYGYTF,TGTGCCACCAGCAGAGATGGGGCAGGGGCATCCTATGGCTACACCTTC
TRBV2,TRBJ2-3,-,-,CASDLGVDTQYF,TGTGCCAGCGATCTCGGGGTGGATACGCAGTATTTT
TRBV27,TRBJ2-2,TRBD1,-,CASSLLGSRFPGQPYMVSGELFF,TGTGCCAGCAGTTTATTGGGCTCACGTTTCCCGGGACAGCCTTACATGGTGTCCGGGGAGCTGTTTTTT
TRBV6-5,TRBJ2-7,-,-,CASSYSGWGEQYF,TGTGCCAGCAGTTACTCGGGGTGGGGCGAGCAGTACTTC
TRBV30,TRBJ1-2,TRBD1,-,CAWSPPGGQGVYYGYTF,TGTGCCTGGAGTCCCCCGGGCGGACAGGGGGTCTACTATGGCTACACCTTC
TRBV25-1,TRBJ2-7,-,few,CASSEIGDGQYF,TGTGCCAGCAGTGAGATTGGGGATGGGCAGTACTTC
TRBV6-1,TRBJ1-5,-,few,CATVRDKGYSNQPQHF,TGTGCCACGGTACGGGACAAGGGATATAGCAATCAGCCCCAGCATTTT
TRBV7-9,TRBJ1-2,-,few,CASSPETVYTF,TGTGCCAGCAGCCCGGAGACAGTCTACACCTTC
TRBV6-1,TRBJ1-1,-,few,CASSRVHTEAFF,TGTGCCAGCAGTCGCGTGCACACTGAAGCTTTCTTT
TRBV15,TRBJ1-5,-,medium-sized,CATSRDPRVAAQPQHF,TGTGCCACCAGCAGAGATCCAAGGGTCGCGGCTCAGCCCCAGCATTTT
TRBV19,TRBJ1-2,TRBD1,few,CASRPRTLDRIDYGYTF,TGTGCCAGTAGACCGAGGACTCTGGACAGGATAGACTATGGCTACACCTTC
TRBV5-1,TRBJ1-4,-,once,CASSSEWGSVEKLFF,TGCGCCAGCAGCTCGGAATGGGGGTCGGTTGAAAAACTGTTTTTT
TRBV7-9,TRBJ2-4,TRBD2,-,CASSLGFSGGGAKNIQYF,TGTGCCAGCAGCTTAGGTTTTTCGGGAGGGGGAGCCAAAAACATTCAGTACTTC
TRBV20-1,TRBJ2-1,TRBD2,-,CSVVPGLAVGGNEQFF,TGCAGTGTTGTACCGGGACTAGCGGTGGGGGGCAATGAGCAGTTCTTC
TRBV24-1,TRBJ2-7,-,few,CATPAQRAYEQYF,TGTGCCACCCCAGCCCAGCGCGCCTACGAGCAGTACTTC
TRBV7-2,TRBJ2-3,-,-,CASSLRVADTQYF,TGTGCCAGCAGTTTAAGGGTCGCAGATACGCAGTATTTT
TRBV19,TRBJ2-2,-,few,CASSIVPNTGELFF,TGTGCCAGTAGTATAGTCCCGAACACCGGGGAGCTGTTTTTT
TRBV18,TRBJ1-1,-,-,CASSGVQDTEAFF,TGTGCCAGCTCGGGAGTCCAGGACACTGAAGCTTTCTTT
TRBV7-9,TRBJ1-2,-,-,CASSLFPPGQNYGYTF,TGTGCCAGCAGCCTATTCCCCCCGGGCCAAAACTATGGCTACACCTTC
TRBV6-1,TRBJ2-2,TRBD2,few,CASSPSGGSTGELFF,TGTGCCAGCAGTCCTAGCGGGGGATCCACCGGGGAGCTGTTTTTT
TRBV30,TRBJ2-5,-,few,CACKIEVYQETQYF,TGTGCCTGTAAGATCGAGGTGTACCAAGAGACCCAGTACTTC
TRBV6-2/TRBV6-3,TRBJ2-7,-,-,CVSSYSGLEQYF,TGTGTCAGCAGTTACTCGGGTCTGGAGCAGTACTTC
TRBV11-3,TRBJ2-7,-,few,CASSASPGGRLDHEQYF,TGTGCCAGCAGCGCCTCGCCCGGGGGCCGATTGGACCACGAGCAGTACTTC
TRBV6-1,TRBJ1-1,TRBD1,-,CASSPTARQGMNTEAFF,TGTGCCAGCAGTCCTACCGCCCGACAGGGCATGAACACTGAAGCTTTCTTT
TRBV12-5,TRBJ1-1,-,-,CASGLGLGFNDEAFF,TGTGCTAGTGGTTTGGGCCTGGGCTTTAACGATGAAGCTTTCTTT
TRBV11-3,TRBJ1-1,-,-,CASSFNANTEAFF,TGTGCCAGCAGCTTTAACGCGAACACTGAAGCTTTCTTT
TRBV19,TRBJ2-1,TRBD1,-,CASSKGQGYNEQFF,TGTGCCAGTAGTAAGGGACAGGGATACAATGAGCAGTTCTTC
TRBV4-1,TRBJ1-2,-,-,CASSHPGRRITYGYTF,TGCGCCAGCAGCCACCCCGGGCGGCGTATTACGTATGGCTACACCTTC
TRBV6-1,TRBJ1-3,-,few,CATWDLGLSGNTIYF,TGTGCCACCTGGGACCTCGGTCTCTCTGGAAACACCATATATTTT
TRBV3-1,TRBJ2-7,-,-,CASSRPGHYEQYF,TGTGCCAGCAGCCGTCCGGGACACTACGAGCAGTACTTC
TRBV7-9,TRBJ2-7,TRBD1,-,CASSSSGTDFYEQYF,TGTGCCAGCAGCTCCTCCGGGACAGACTTCTACGAGCAGTACTTC
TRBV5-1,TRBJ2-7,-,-,CASSLGGPREEQYF,TGCGCCAGCAGCTTGGGAGGGCCTCGAGAGGAGCAGTACTTC
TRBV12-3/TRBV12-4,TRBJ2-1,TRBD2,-,CASTLLAGVDEQFF,TGTGCCAGCACCCTACTAGCGGGGGTGGATGAGCAGTTCTTC
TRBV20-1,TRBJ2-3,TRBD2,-,CSAKTGLAGNTQYF,TGCAGTGCAAAAACCGGACTAGCGGGGAATACGCAGTATTTT
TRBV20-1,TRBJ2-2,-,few,CSARRSTGELFF,TGCAGTGCTAGGAGATCGACCGGGGAGCTGTTTTTT
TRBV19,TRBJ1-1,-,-,CASSLPGLNTEAFF,TGTGCCAGTAGTCTTCCGGGACTGAACACTGAAGCTTTCTTT
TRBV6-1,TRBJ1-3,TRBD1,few,CASRSTGRGNTIYF,TGTGCCAGCAGGTCGACAGGGAGGGGAAACACCATATATTTT